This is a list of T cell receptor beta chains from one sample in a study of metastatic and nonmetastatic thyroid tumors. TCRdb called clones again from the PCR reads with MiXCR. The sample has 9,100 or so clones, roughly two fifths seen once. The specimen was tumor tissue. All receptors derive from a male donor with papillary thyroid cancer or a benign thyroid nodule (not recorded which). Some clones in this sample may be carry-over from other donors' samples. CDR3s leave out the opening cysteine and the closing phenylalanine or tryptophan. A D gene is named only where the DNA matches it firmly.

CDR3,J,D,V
ASSQVLTGVSGNTIY,TRBJ1-3,NA,TRBV4-1
ASRTGTSNEKLF,TRBJ1-4,NA,TRBV28
ASSPASGRGEETQY,TRBJ2-5,TRBD2,TRBV7-9
ASSLTDGELF,TRBJ2-2,NA,TRBV28
ASSGQGAFEQY,TRBJ2-7,TRBD1,TRBV28
SASGTPNHLKH,TRBJ1-5,NA,TRBV20-1
ASSFGQGRAEQY,TRBJ2-7,TRBD1,TRBV28
ASSGVGETQY,TRBJ2-5,NA,TRBV25-1
ASLALGGVDEQY,TRBJ2-7,TRBD2,TRBV6-1
AWRSPFAGLTDTQY,TRBJ2-3,NA,TRBV30
AWTRGRGRAF,TRBJ1-1,NA,TRBV30